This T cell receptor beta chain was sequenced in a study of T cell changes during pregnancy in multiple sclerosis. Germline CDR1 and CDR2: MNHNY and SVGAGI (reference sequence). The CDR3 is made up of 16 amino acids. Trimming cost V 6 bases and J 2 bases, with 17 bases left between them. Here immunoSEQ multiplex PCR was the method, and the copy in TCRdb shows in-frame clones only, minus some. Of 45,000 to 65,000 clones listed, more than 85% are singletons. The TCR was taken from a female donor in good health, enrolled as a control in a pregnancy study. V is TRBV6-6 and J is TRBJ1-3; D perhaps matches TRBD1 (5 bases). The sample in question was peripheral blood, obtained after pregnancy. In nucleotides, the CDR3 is TGTGCCAGCAGCCCCAGAGGGGAGGTTACTGGAAACACCATATATTTT. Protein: CASSPRGEVTGNTIYF.